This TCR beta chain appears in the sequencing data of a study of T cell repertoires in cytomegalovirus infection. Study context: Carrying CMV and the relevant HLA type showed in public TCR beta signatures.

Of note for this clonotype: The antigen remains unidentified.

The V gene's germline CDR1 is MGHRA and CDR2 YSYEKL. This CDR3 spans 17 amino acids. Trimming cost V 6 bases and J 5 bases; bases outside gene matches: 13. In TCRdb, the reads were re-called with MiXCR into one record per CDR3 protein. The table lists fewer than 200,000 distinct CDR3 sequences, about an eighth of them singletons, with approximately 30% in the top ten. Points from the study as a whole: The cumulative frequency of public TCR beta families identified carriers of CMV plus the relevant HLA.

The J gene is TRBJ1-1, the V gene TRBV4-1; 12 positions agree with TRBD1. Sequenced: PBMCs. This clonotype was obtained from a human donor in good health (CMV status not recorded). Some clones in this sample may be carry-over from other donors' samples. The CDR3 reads CASSHPGTGGAGTEAFF. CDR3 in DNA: TGCGCCAGCAGTCACCCCGGGACAGGGGGCGCGGGGACTGAAGCTTTCTTT.